This T cell receptor (beta chain) was recorded in a study of metastatic and nonmetastatic thyroid tumors. Many counts were recorded for this clone. All patients were untreated before thyroid surgery. With MiXCR, TCRdb reprocessed the PCR reads. The table has about 40,000 clones, approximately 10% seen once; the top ten hold around a quarter. The sample was blood. The origin of this receptor is a female donor with papillary thyroid cancer or a benign thyroid nodule (not recorded which). Some clones in this sample may be carry-over from other donors' samples.

This CDR3 reads CASSQDRGQGVAYEQYF. DNA of the CDR3: TGCGCCAGCAGCCAAGATCGAGGACAGGGGGTCGCCTACGAGCAGTACTTC. V is TRBV4-1 and J is TRBJ2-7, with 10 positions matching TRBD1. CDR1 is MGHRA, CDR2 YSYEKL, per germline. CDR3 size: 17 residues. V gave up 0 bases and J gave up 2 bases; unmatched junction bases: 7.